The 27 T cell receptor beta chains presented below share a single source sample, sequenced in a study of cytomegalovirus exposure and HLA in healthy donors. Produced via immunoSEQ multiplex PCR; TCRdb's table is partial and in-frame only. The sample lists 150,000 to 200,000 clones, 80% to 90% occurring once. Sequenced sample: PBMCs. The receptor source for this set is a woman aged 18-29 years in good health and CMV-seronegative.

The chain links TRBV4-3 to TRBJ2-2, with 7 bases that match TRBD1. Trimming at V came to 4 bases and at J to 8 bases, leaving 10 bases not matched to a gene. The V gene's germline CDR1 is LGHNA and CDR2 YSLEER. The CDR3 is 15 amino acids. The CDR3 coding sequence is TGCGCCAGCAGCCTATCAGACAGGGTTTCAGGGGAGCTGTTTTTT. Protein product: CASSLSDRVSGELFF.

V gene TRBV19 combines with J gene TRBJ1-2, with D perhaps matching TRBD1 (5 bases). Germline CDR1 reads LNHDA; CDR2 reads SQIVND (reference sequence). V lost 5 bases to trimming and J lost 12 bases, with 25 bases between them. This CDR3 region has 15 residues. This CDR3 is CASSGRGKNILADTF. The CDR3 region has the DNA TGTGCCAGTAGTGGGCGGGGGAAGAATATCCTGGCGGACACCTTC.

CDR3 sequence (DNA): TGTGCCGCGCAGGGGAACACCGGGGAGCTGTTTTTT. It encodes CAAQGNTGELFF. The chain carries TRBV19 and TRBJ2-2, with D tentatively TRBD1 (5 bases). V shed 11 bases and J shed 1 base, with 8 bases lying between them. Looked up from germline, CDR1 is LNHDA and CDR2 is SQIVND (reference sequence). The CDR3 contains 12 residues.

This clone was observed a single time. V and J are TRBV5-4 and TRBJ2-1, with D possibly being TRBD2 (6 bases). Trimming took 4 bases from V and 3 from J, leaving 14 bases between them. The germline gives CDR1 SGHNT, CDR2 YYREEE (reference sequence). The CDR3 is made up of 15 amino acids. The CDR3 loop is CASSQLGLGYNEQFF. Written as DNA, the CDR3 is TGTGCCAGCAGCCAGTTGGGACTGGGCTACAATGAGCAGTTCTTC.

V is TRBV2 and J is TRBJ2-2; D possibly corresponds to TRBD1 (6 bases). In germline, CDR1 is SNHLY, CDR2 FYNNEI. Trimming pared 8 bases from V and 1 base from J, leaving 17 bases between. The CDR3 covers 16 residues. CDR3 DNA sequence: TGTGCCAGCGATCAACTAGGACAGATGAACACCGGGGAGCTGTTTTTT. It translates to CASDQLGQMNTGELFF. Together with reference TRBV2 and TRBJ2-2, the CDR3 gives the full variable domain: EPEVTQTPSHQVTQMGQEVILRCVPISNHLYFYWYRQILGQKVEFLVSFYNNEISEKSEIFDDQFSVERPDGSNFTLKIRSTKLEDSAMYFCASDQLGQMNTGELFFGEGSRLTVL.

The CDR3 spells CASSYLESRAGELFF. CDR3 sequence (DNA): TGTGCCAGCAGCTACCTTGAGTCGCGTGCCGGGGAGCTGTTTTTT. This chain uses TRBV25-1 with TRBJ2-2; D not resolved. CDR3 length equals 15 residues. Germline values: CDR1 MGHDK, CDR2 SYGVNS. The V and J ends lost 6 bases and 6 bases respectively, with 17 bases between them.

CDR3 loop: CASSQGTGLGADTQYF. In DNA, the CDR3 is TGCGCCAGCAGCCAAGGAACAGGGCTGGGGGCAGATACGCAGTATTTT. The rearrangement links TRBV4-3 to TRBJ2-3, with D tentatively TRBD1 (6 bases). The CDR3 runs to 16 residues. The V gene's germline CDR1 is LGHNA and CDR2 YSLEER. V lost 1 base to trimming and J lost 4 bases, with 15 bases between them.

The V call is TRBV4-1, the J call TRBJ1-5; unclear D gene. The CDR3 is 15 amino acids. Germline loops: CDR1 MGHRA, CDR2 YSYEKL. V lost 0 bases and J lost 3, with 9 bases in between. CDR3 DNA sequence: TGCGCCAGCAGCCAAGATAGGGAGGACAATCAGCCCCAGCATTTT. The encoded protein is CASSQDREDNQPQHF.

The chain is built from TRBV7-9 and TRBJ2-7, with 11 bases fitting TRBD2. The CDR3 runs to 15 residues. CDR1 is SEHNR, CDR2 FQNEAQ, per germline (reference sequence). V lost 4 bases and J lost 7; bases outside the gene matches: 9. The chain's CDR3 is CASSSGASGRKEQYF. The CDR3 DNA is TGTGCCAGCAGCTCCGGGGCTAGCGGGAGGAAAGAGCAGTACTTC.

This clone occurred once. The chain combines TRBV7-9 with TRBJ1-1; perhaps TRBD1 as D (6 bases). The V end was cut by 5 bases, the J end by 6 bases, with 19 bases between. The CDR3 has 15 residues. Germline V lookup: CDR1 SEHNR, CDR2 FQNEAQ (reference sequence). DNA for the CDR3: TGTGCCAGCAGCCAGACTGCAGGGGACGACGCTGAAGCTTTCTTT. It specifies CASSQTAGDDAEAFF.

V gene TRBV9 combines with J gene TRBJ2-7, with D unclear. Trimming removed 4 bases at V and 9 bases at J, with 26 bases between. CDR3 length: 16 amino acids. From germline, CDR1 is SGDLS and CDR2 YYNGEE. In DNA, the CDR3 is TGTGCCAGCAGCCCGTTGGCAGTCCCGAGCCTACGAGGGCAGTACTTC. As protein: CASSPLAVPSLRGQYF. Variable domain in full (rest from reference TRBV9 and TRBJ2-7): DSGVTQTPKHLITATGQRVTLRCSPRSGDLSVYWYQQSLDQGLQFLIQYYNGEERAKGNILERFSAQQFPDLHSELNLSSLELGDSALYFCASSPLAVPSLRGQYFGPGTRLTVT.

The CDR3 region has the DNA TGTGCCAGCAGCCCCAGCGGCTACTCCTACAATGAGCAGTTCTTC. Amino acid sequence: CASSPSGYSYNEQFF. This sequence joins TRBV7-9 and TRBJ2-1, with a possible D match to TRBD2 (5 bases). From germline, CDR1 is SEHNR and CDR2 FQNEAQ (reference sequence). CDR3 length equals 15 residues. Trimming cost V 5 bases and J 0 bases, with 11 bases left between them.

This sequence joins TRBV7-8 and TRBJ2-1; 8 nucleotides agree with TRBD2. The V gene end was trimmed by 4 bases and the J gene end by 0 bases; junction bases not matched to a gene: 2. The CDR3 extends over 15 amino acids. CDR1 is SGHVS, CDR2 FQNEAQ, per germline. The CDR3 DNA is TGTGCCAGCAGCTCCGGGGGGGTCTCCTACAATGAGCAGTTCTTC. It yields the protein CASSSGGVSYNEQFF.

V and J are TRBV4-3 and TRBJ2-4; a weak D match, TRBD1 (6 bases). CDR1 LGHNA and CDR2 YSLEER come from the germline V gene. There are 13 residues in the CDR3. The V end lost 0 bases, the J end lost 7 bases, and 7 bases lay between the germline ends. The CDR3: CASSQDQGNIQYF. The CDR3 DNA reads TGCGCCAGCAGCCAAGATCAGGGGAACATTCAGTACTTC.

The chain joins TRBV11-2 to TRBJ2-7, with TRBD1 matching 7 bases. Per the germline V gene, CDR1 is SGHAT and CDR2 is FQNNGV. Germline trimming cut 6 bases from V and 4 bases from J; bases unmatched to any gene: 6. This CDR3 is built from 13 residues. In DNA, the CDR3 is TGTGCCAGCAGTCGGGACAGCGTTTACGAGCAGTACTTC. This codes for CASSRDSVYEQYF.

V gene TRBV5-6 combines with J gene TRBJ2-1, with 10 bases that match TRBD2. The CDR3 extends over 13 amino acids. The ends lost 3 bases at V and 10 bases at J; junction bases unmatched: 4. Germline CDR1 reads SGHDT; CDR2 reads YYEEEE. The DNA for the CDR3 is TGTGCCAGCAGCTCAGTACTAGCGGGAGAGCAGTTCTTC. Its translation is CASSSVLAGEQFF.

The rearrangement links TRBV19 to TRBJ1-2, with TRBD1 as a possible D gene (5 bases). V was cut by 6 bases and J by 0 bases, with 20 bases left in between. Germline values: CDR1 LNHDA, CDR2 SQIVND (reference sequence). The CDR3 length is 17 residues. In DNA, the CDR3 is TGTGCCAGTAGGTTCCGGGACCCAGGAGGGGCTAACTATGGCTACACCTTC. Encoded protein: CASRFRDPGGANYGYTF.

The gene calls are TRBV7-8 and TRBJ1-5; 9 nucleotides line up with TRBD1. This CDR3 is 15 amino acids long. The germline V gene has CDR1 SGHVS and CDR2 FQNEAQ. V trimming: 5 bases; J trimming: 5 bases; junction bases outside the gene matches: 7. CDR3 nucleotide sequence: TGTGCCAGCAGCCTCTGGACAGGGGCTCATCAGCCCCAGCATTTT. This encodes CASSLWTGAHQPQHF.

The count of this clone is one. V is TRBV4-3 and J is TRBJ2-3, with a tentative D call TRBD1 (6 bases). V lost 6 bases and J lost 1, with 8 bases in between. Germline lookup yields CDR1 LGHNA and CDR2 YSLEER. The CDR3 covers 13 residues. The CDR3 nucleotides are TGCGCCAGCAGGGGGGCGGGCACAGATACGCAGTATTTT. As protein: CASRGAGTDTQYF.

V is TRBV9 and J is TRBJ2-7, with D hard to call. This CDR3 region has 14 residues. Per the germline V gene, CDR1 is SGDLS and CDR2 is YYNGEE. The germline V and J ends were trimmed by 6 bases and 0 bases, with 13 bases remaining between them. CDR3 loop: CASTASASSYEQYF. Written as DNA, the CDR3 is TGTGCCAGCACCGCAAGCGCTAGCTCCTACGAGCAGTACTTC.

The CDR3 nucleotides read TGCAGTGGGACTAACTCCTACGAGCAGTACTTC. It encodes CSGTNSYEQYF. The J gene is TRBJ2-7, the V gene TRBV20-1, with TRBD2 as a possible D gene (6 bases). Germline values: CDR1 DFQATT, CDR2 SNEGSKA (reference sequence). The ends were cut back, 7 bases at V and 0 bases at J, with 7 bases in the middle. The CDR3 totals 11 residues.

The V and J genes are TRBV5-1 and TRBJ2-3; possibly TRBD2 for D (5 bases). The V and J ends lost 4 bases and 4 bases respectively, with 13 bases between them. Germline V gene lookup returns CDR1 SGHRS and CDR2 YFSETQ. The CDR3 loop spans 14 amino acids. The CDR3 DNA reads as TGCGCCAGCAGCGGGGATGGGGAGCCAGATACGCAGTATTTT. This sequence encodes CASSGDGEPDTQYF.

The V and J genes are TRBV19 and TRBJ2-7, with a tentative D call TRBD1 (5 bases). Germline values: CDR1 LNHDA, CDR2 SQIVND (reference sequence). The CDR3 is made up of 16 amino acids. Trimming took off 4 bases at V and 3 bases at J, with 19 bases between the two ends. The CDR3 DNA follows: TGTGCCAGTAGTACCCCTCCAGGCAGGGCCCTCTACGAGCAGTACTTC. Residues: CASSTPPGRALYEQYF.

This chain joins TRBV18 and TRBJ2-1, with a tentative D call TRBD2 (6 bases). The V and J ends lost 3 bases and 3 bases respectively, with 9 bases between them. Germline CDR1 reads KGHSH; CDR2 reads LQKENI. This CDR3 contains 14 residues. The CDR3 DNA sequence: TGTGCCAGCTCACCGGGACTTATCTACAATGAGCAGTTCTTC. Its protein is CASSPGLIYNEQFF.

The chain uses TRBV7-9 and TRBJ1-1; D not resolved. V lost 4 bases and J 4 bases, leaving 16 bases between the germline ends. CDR1 and CDR2 from the germline V gene are SEHNR and FQNEAQ (reference sequence). This CDR3 is built from 15 residues. CDR3 residues: CASSSGRAWRTEAFF. The CDR3 nucleotides are TGTGCCAGCAGCTCGGGAAGGGCATGGCGCACTGAAGCTTTCTTT.

This chain connects TRBV10-2 to TRBJ2-2; weak D call: TRBD2 (5 bases). Germline CDR1 is WSHSY and CDR2 is SAAADI. V lost 8 bases and J 5 bases, leaving 15 bases between the germline ends. This CDR3 contains 14 residues. The CDR3 spells CASSEPSGTGELFF. DNA of the CDR3: TGCGCCAGCTCCGAACCCAGCGGTACCGGGGAGCTGTTTTTT.

The count of this clone is one. The V gene is TRBV5-8, the J gene TRBJ2-3, with a possible D match to TRBD2 (5 bases). V lost 10 bases to trimming and J lost 2 bases, with 17 bases between them. Germline-derived CDR1 and CDR2 are SGHTS and YDEGEE. The CDR3 runs 14 residues. CDR3 sequence reads: CACSLEGFTDTQYF. CDR3 coding DNA: TGTGCCTGTTCACTAGAGGGTTTCACAGATACGCAGTATTTT.